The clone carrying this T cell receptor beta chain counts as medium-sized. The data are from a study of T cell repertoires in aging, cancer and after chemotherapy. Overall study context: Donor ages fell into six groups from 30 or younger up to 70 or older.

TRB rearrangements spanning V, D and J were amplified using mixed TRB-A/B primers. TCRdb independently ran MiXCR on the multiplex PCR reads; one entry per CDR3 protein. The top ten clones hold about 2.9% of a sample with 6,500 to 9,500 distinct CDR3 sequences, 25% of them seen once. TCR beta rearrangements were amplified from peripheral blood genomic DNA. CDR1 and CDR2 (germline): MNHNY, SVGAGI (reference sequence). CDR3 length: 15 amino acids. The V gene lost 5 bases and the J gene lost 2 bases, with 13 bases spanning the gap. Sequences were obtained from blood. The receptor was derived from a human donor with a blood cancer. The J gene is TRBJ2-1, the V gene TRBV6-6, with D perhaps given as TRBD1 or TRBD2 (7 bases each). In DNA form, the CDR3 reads TGTGCCAGCAGTAGCCAGGGGGGGACCTACAATGAGCAGTTCTTC. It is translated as CASSSQGGTYNEQFF.